This is a list of T cell receptor beta chains from one sample in a study of regulatory T cells in long-lasting Graves disease. In TCRdb, the multiplex PCR reads were re-called with MiXCR into one record per CDR3 protein. This table holds a few hundred thousand distinct CDR3 sequences, roughly a quarter found once. This material consisted of peripheral blood mononuclear cells (PBMCs), taken when the disease was refractory, from a patient treated with antithyroid drugs. These receptors were taken from a female donor with Graves disease. CDR3s include the opening cysteine and the closing phenylalanine or tryptophan. The D gene is left open where the match is weak. The size field is filled for only some rows; it gives once, few, many or a size class.

clone_size d_call cdr3_length j_call v_call cdr3_nt cdr3_aa
few - 13 TRBJ2-7 TRBV7-9 TGTGCCAGCAGCTTGGTCTCCACCTACGAGCAGTACTTC CASSLVSTYEQYF
- - 15 TRBJ2-7 TRBV7-9 TGTGCCAGCAGCTTACGTTCCCCTGAAACCTACGAGCAGTACTTC CASSLRSPETYEQYF
- TRBD1 15 TRBJ1-2 TRBV2 TGTGCCAGCAGTGATTATCCGGGACAGGGGTCTGGCTACACCTTC CASSDYPGQGSGYTF
- - 16 TRBJ2-3 TRBV2 TGTGCCAGCAGTAGCGGACTCGCCGCAAACACAGATACGCAGTATTTT CASSSGLAANTDTQYF
- TRBD1 15 TRBJ1-5 TRBV19 TGTGCCAGTAGGGGACAGTCTACCCGGGGTCAGCCCCAGCATTTT CASRGQSTRGQPQHF
many - 15 TRBJ2-2 TRBV2 TGTGCCAGCAGTGAATCGGGCACGTACACGGGGGAGCTGTTTTTT CASSESGTYTGELFF
many TRBD2 20 TRBJ2-3 TRBV11-2 TGTGCCAGCAGCTTAGAATCACAATTTGGGACTAGCGGGAGTTCAGATACGCAGTATTTT CASSLESQFGTSGSSDTQYF
many TRBD1 15 TRBJ1-4 TRBV28 TGTGCCAGCAGTTGGAGACAGGGGAATAATGAAAAACTGTTTTTT CASSWRQGNNEKLFF
few TRBD1 15 TRBJ2-7 TRBV10-3 TGTGCCATCAGTGACCCGGGACAGGGACAGTCCGAGCAGTACTTC CAISDPGQGQSEQYF
few TRBD2 15 TRBJ2-5 TRBV7-2 TGTGCCAGCAGCTCCCCCCGTAGCGGGAGGGAGACCCAGTACTTC CASSSPRSGRETQYF
few TRBD2 16 TRBJ2-7 TRBV20-1 TGCAGTGCTAGATCTGGCTCTAGCGGGCACTCCTACGAGCAGTACTTC CSARSGSSGHSYEQYF
few - 13 TRBJ2-7 TRBV6-2/TRBV6-3 TGTGCCAGCAGTTCCTTATCAACGGGGGAGCAGTACTTC CASSSLSTGEQYF
many - 15 TRBJ1-5 TRBV28 TGTGCCAGCATTGACATAGCCCTTAGCAATCAGCCCCAGCATTTT CASIDIALSNQPQHF
many TRBD2 17 TRBJ2-2 TRBV28 TGTGCCAGCAGTTTATGGACTAGCGGGAGCCCCTCCGGGGAGCTGTTTTTT CASSLWTSGSPSGELFF
many - 14 TRBJ2-7 TRBV30 TGTGCCTGGAGTGTAACGGGAGTTTGGGACGAGCAGTACTTC CAWSVTGVWDEQYF
few TRBD2 15 TRBJ2-7 TRBV5-6 TGTGCCAGCAGCTTGGGAAACTGGGGGGGTGGCGAGCAGTACTTC CASSLGNWGGGEQYF
many TRBD2 14 TRBJ2-7 TRBV20-1 TGCAGTGCTAGGACTAGCGGGGTGCTATACGAGCAGTACTTC CSARTSGVLYEQYF
few - 14 TRBJ1-2 TRBV7-2 TGTGCCAGCAGCTTAGATCCTGGGGACTATGGCTACACCTTC CASSLDPGDYGYTF
few - 14 TRBJ2-4 TRBV6-1 TGTGCCAGCAGTACCCGCCCAGCCAAAAACATTCAGTACTTC CASSTRPAKNIQYF
- TRBD1 17 TRBJ2-7 TRBV28 TGTGCCAGCAGTTTAGGATCTCTAGGGACAGGGTCCTACGAGCAGTACTTC CASSLGSLGTGSYEQYF
many TRBD1 15 TRBJ1-1 TRBV7-8 TGTGCCAGCAGCTTGACAGGGGGCGATGGCACTGAAGCTTTCTTT CASSLTGGDGTEAFF
- - 13 TRBJ1-6 TRBV20-1 TGCAGTGCTAGGGCCGGGGATAATTCACCCCTCCACTTT CSARAGDNSPLHF
- - 14 TRBJ2-3 TRBV6-2/TRBV6-3 TGTGCCAGCATAACAGGATTGAGCACAGATACGCAGTATTTT CASITGLSTDTQYF
- TRBD1 17 TRBJ2-7 TRBV28 TGTGCCAGCACCTCAGGGGAACGGGACAGGGTTACCTACGAGCAGTACTTC CASTSGERDRVTYEQYF
- TRBD1 17 TRBJ1-5 TRBV13 TGTGCCAGCAGTAAAAGGACAGGGGATATTAGCAATCAGCCCCAGCATTTT CASSKRTGDISNQPQHF
once TRBD2 17 TRBJ2-5 TRBV10-3 TGTGCCATCAGCGGGACTGGGACTAGCGGGGCCCAAGAGACCCAGTACTTC CAISGTGTSGAQETQYF
- - 14 TRBJ1-5 TRBV27 TGTGCCAGCAGTTTTTTGGGTTACGATCAGCCCCAGCATTTT CASSFLGYDQPQHF
- - 15 TRBJ1-1 TRBV4-1 TGCGCCAGCAGCCAAGATAGTGGATCCGACACTGAAGCTTTCTTT CASSQDSGSDTEAFF
many TRBD1 14 TRBJ2-7 TRBV12-3/TRBV12-4 TGTGCCAGCAGTCCTCCGGGACAGGCCTACGAGCAGTACTTC CASSPPGQAYEQYF
many - 15 TRBJ1-1 TRBV6-2/TRBV6-3 TGTGCCAGCAGATTTCTAAGACAACCGAACACTGTAGCTTTCTTT CASRFLRQPNTVAFF
- - 18 TRBJ1-3 TRBV28 TGTGCCAGCAGTTTACTACCAGGAGCGACCGTCTCTGGAAACACCATATATTTT CASSLLPGATVSGNTIYF
few - 16 TRBJ2-2 TRBV19 TGTGCCAGTAGGAGGGGGGGCCCTGCGAACACCGGGGAGCTGTTTTTT CASRRGGPANTGELFF
few - 14 TRBJ1-2 TRBV7-9 TGTGCCAGCAGCTTCAGGGACGACGGGACAAATATCAACTTC CASSFRDDGTNINF